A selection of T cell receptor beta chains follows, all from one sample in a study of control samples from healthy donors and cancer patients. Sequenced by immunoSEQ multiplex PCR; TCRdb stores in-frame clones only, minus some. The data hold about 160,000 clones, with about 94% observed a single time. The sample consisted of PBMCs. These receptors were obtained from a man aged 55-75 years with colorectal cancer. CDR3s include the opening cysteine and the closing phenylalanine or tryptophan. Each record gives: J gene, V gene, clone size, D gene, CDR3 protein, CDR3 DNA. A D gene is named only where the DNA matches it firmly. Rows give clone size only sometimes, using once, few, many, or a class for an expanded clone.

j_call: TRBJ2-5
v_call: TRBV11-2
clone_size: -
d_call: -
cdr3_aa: CASSLEGLETQYF
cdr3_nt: TGTGCCAGCAGCTTAGAGGGTTTAGAGACCCAGTACTTC

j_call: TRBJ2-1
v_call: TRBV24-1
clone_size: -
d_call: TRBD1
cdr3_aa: CATSDPGTGNNEQFF
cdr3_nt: TGTGCCACCAGTGATCCCGGGACAGGGAACAATGAGCAGTTCTTC

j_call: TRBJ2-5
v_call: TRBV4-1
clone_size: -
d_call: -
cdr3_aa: CASSQSHGIQETQYF
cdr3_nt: TGCGCCAGCAGCCAAAGTCACGGAATCCAAGAGACCCAGTACTTC

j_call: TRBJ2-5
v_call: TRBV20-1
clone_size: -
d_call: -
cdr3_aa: CSASFGDTETQYF
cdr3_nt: TGCAGTGCTAGTTTCGGGGATACGGAGACCCAGTACTTC

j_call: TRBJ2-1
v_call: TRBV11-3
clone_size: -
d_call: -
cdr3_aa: CASSFSGAEQFF
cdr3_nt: TGTGCCAGCAGCTTCTCCGGGGCTGAGCAGTTCTTC

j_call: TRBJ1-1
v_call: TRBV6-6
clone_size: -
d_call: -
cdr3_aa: CASKAGVTEAFF
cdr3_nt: TGTGCCAGCAAAGCGGGGGTTACTGAAGCTTTCTTT

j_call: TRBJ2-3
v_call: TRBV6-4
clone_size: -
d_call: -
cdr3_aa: CASSETGPWSTDTQYF
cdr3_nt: TGTGCCAGCAGCGAAACAGGGCCTTGGAGCACAGATACGCAGTATTTT

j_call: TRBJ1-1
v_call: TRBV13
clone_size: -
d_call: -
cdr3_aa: CASSNTHGTVNTEAFF
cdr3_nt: TGTGCCAGCAGCAATACCCACGGGACGGTGAACACTGAAGCTTTCTTT

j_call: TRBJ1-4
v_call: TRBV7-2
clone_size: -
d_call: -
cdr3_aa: CASSPLERTDATNEKLFF
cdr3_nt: TGTGCCAGCAGCCCCCTAGAGAGGACGGATGCAACTAATGAAAAACTGTTTTTT

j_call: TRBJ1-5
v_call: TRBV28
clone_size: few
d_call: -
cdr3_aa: CASLRGSGNQPQHF
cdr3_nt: TGTGCCAGTCTCAGGGGATCTGGCAATCAGCCCCAGCATTTT

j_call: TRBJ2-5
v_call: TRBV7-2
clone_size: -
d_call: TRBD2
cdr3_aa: CASRRTSGAGETQYF
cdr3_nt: TGTGCCAGCAGGCGAACTAGCGGGGCAGGGGAGACCCAGTACTTC

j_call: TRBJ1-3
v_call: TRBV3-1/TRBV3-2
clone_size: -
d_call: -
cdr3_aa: CASSQDGAISGNTIYF
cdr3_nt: TGTGCCAGCAGCCAAGATGGGGCGATCTCTGGAAACACCATATATTTT

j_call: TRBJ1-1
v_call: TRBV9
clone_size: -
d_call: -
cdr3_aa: CASSVAGRRTEAFF
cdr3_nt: TGTGCCAGCAGCGTAGCAGGGAGGCGGACTGAAGCTTTCTTT

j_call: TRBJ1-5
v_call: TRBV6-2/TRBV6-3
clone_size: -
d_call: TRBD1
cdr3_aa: CASSYTGEKKMSQHF
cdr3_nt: TGTGCCAGCAGTTATACAGGGGAGAAGAAAATGTCCCAGCATTTT

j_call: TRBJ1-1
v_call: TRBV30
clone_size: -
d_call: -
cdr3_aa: CAWRSNTEAFF
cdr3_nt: TGTGCCTGGCGTTCGAACACTGAAGCTTTCTTT

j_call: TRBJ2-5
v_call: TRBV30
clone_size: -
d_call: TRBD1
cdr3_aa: CAWGPGQAPGETQYF
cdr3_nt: TGTGCCTGGGGTCCCGGACAGGCCCCTGGGGAGACCCAGTACTTC

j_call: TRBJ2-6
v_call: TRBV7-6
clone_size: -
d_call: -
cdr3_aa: CASSSGSGANVLTF
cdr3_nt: TGTGCCAGCAGTTCGGGGTCCGGGGCCAACGTCCTGACTTTC

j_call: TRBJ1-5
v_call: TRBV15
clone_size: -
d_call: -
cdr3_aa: CATRPQGSGQPQHF
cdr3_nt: TGTGCCACCAGACCTCAGGGGAGCGGGCAGCCCCAGCATTTT

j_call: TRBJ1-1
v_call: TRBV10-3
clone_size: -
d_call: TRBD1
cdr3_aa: CAISVDREKVGAFF
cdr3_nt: TGTGCCATCAGTGTAGACAGGGAGAAGGTTGGAGCTTTCTTT

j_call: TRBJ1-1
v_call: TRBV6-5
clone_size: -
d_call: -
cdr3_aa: CASSYSVGSGVTEAFF
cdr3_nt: TGTGCCAGCAGTTACTCGGTCGGCAGTGGGGTGACTGAAGCTTTCTTT